This is a list of T cell receptor beta chains from one sample in a study of CD8 T cells in ankylosing spondylitis. A single record per CDR3 protein comes from TCRdb applying MiXCR to the 5' RACE reads. The data contain hundreds of thousands of distinct CDR3 sequences, roughly 27% of them singletons. Source material: blood, either unsorted or a sorted T cell fraction (not recorded which). The receptor set was obtained from a male donor with ankylosing spondylitis. The CDR3 runs from the conserved cysteine through the conserved F or W. A D gene is named only where the DNA matches it firmly. Rows may omit the clone size; those that give it use once, few, many or a size class.

>few|TRBJ2-2|TRBD2|TRBV7-8
TGTGCCAGCAGCCTCAGACTAGCGGGCTCCGGGACCGGGGAGCTGTTTTTT
CASSLRLAGSGTGELFF
>many|TRBJ2-2|NA|TRBV24-1
TGTGCCACCAGTGATCCCGAAGACTTCACCGGGGAGCTGTTTTTT
CATSDPEDFTGELFF
>few|TRBJ2-3|TRBD1|TRBV24-1
TGTGCCACCAGAACAACAGGGGCCGATACGCAGTATTTT
CATRTTGADTQYF
>NA|TRBJ2-1|NA|TRBV11-2
TGTGCCAGCAGCCCACAGCGGTTTTCCTACAATGAGCAGTTCTTC
CASSPQRFSYNEQFF
>few|TRBJ2-6|NA|TRBV4-1
TGCGCCAGCAGCCAAACTGTCGGGGCAGTTGGGGCCAACGTCCTGACTTTC
CASSQTVGAVGANVLTF
>NA|TRBJ1-2|NA|TRBV12-3/TRBV12-4
TGTGCCAGCACCCTGGGGGGGCACCTTCACGGCTACACCTTC
CASTLGGHLHGYTF
>few|TRBJ1-1|NA|TRBV5-1
TGCGCCAGCAGCTTAGAGGGTGAGGATGAAGCTTTCTTT
CASSLEGEDEAFF
>NA|TRBJ2-5|NA|TRBV18
TGTGCCAGCTCCCAACGACAAGTATTTCGGGGTCGAGGGGAGACCCAGTACTTC
CASSQRQVFRGRGETQYF
>NA|TRBJ2-1|TRBD1|TRBV2
TGTGCCAGCAGTGAAGCGCGTGGGACAGTGATAAATGAGCAGTTCTTC
CASSEARGTVINEQFF
>NA|TRBJ1-2|NA|TRBV24-1
TGTGCCACCAGTCTCCAGGACTATGGCTACACCTTC
CATSLQDYGYTF
>NA|TRBJ1-3|TRBD1|TRBV29-1
TGCAGCGTTGAAGATCAGGGGGGACGGAGCTCTGGAAACACCATATATTTT
CSVEDQGGRSSGNTIYF
>NA|TRBJ2-7|TRBD1|TRBV13
TGTGCCAGCAGCTTACTCAGGGGGCCTACCTACGAGCAGTACTTC
CASSLLRGPTYEQYF
>many|TRBJ2-2|NA|TRBV20-1
TGCAGTGCCTCTGGGTCGGTGACCGGGGAGCTGTTTTTT
CSASGSVTGELFF
>NA|TRBJ2-3|TRBD2|TRBV5-1
TGCGCCAGCAGCTTCCTTTTACCTAGCGGGAGGGTGAATACGCAGTATTTT
CASSFLLPSGRVNTQYF
>once|TRBJ2-5|TRBD2|TRBV20-1
TGCAGTGCTAGAGCCCGACTAGCGGGAATTGTAAAGACCCAGTACTTC
CSARARLAGIVKTQYF
>NA|TRBJ1-6|NA|TRBV27
TGTGCCAGCAGTTTTGGGTCCCAGAATTCACCCCTCCACTTT
CASSFGSQNSPLHF
>few|TRBJ1-5|NA|TRBV20-1
TGCAGTGTAAATCGGCCGGGGAGGTTGTCCCAGCATTTT
CSVNRPGRLSQHF
>NA|TRBJ1-2|TRBD1|TRBV5-6
TGTGCCAGCAGCCAACCCACGGGCAGGGGGCGCGGCTATGGCTACACCTTC
CASSQPTGRGRGYGYTF
>few|TRBJ1-2|TRBD1|TRBV29-1
TGCAGCGCGGGACAGGGGGCATTTGGCTACACCTTC
CSAGQGAFGYTF
>many|TRBJ2-5|NA|TRBV7-9
TGTGCCAGCAGCTTTGGGGGGGCCACCCAAGAGACCCAGTACTTC
CASSFGGATQETQYF
>NA|TRBJ2-5|NA|TRBV29-1
TGCAGCGTTGAAGACTACGGGGCTGAGACCCAGTACTTC
CSVEDYGAETQYF
>many|TRBJ1-1|NA|TRBV20-1
TGCAGTGCTAAGGACGGGAACACTGAAGCTTTCTTT
CSAKDGNTEAFF
>NA|TRBJ2-1|TRBD1|TRBV5-1
TGCGCCAGCAGCTTGACTAGGGGGCACAATGAGCAGTTCTTC
CASSLTRGHNEQFF
>few|TRBJ2-1|NA|TRBV10-3
TGTGCCATCAGTGGTTTAGGCGATGAGCAGTTCTTC
CAISGLGDEQFF
>NA|TRBJ2-3|TRBD2|TRBV20-1
TGCAGTGCTAGAGTGGGACTAGCGGGGCCGCCGGAGGAGGTCACAGATACGCAGTATTTT
CSARVGLAGPPEEVTDTQYF
>few|TRBJ2-1|TRBD1|TRBV6-2/TRBV6-3
TGTGCCAGCCACACCCCGGGACAGGGACTTGAGCAGTTCTTC
CASHTPGQGLEQFF
>few|TRBJ1-5|NA|TRBV7-8
TGTGCCAGCAGCTTCATTGGTGGCAATCAGCCCCAGCATTTT
CASSFIGGNQPQHF
>NA|TRBJ2-7|TRBD2|TRBV7-2
TGTGCCAGCAGCACCCGCCTAGCGGGGAGAGAGTCCTACGAGCAGTACTTC
CASSTRLAGRESYEQYF
>NA|TRBJ1-5|NA|TRBV12-3/TRBV12-4
TGTGCCAGCAGTTTGGAGGCAGCCACCAATCAGCCCCAGCATTTT
CASSLEAATNQPQHF
>NA|TRBJ2-1|NA|TRBV5-1
TGCGCCAGCAGCTTGCACGCTTGGAACTCCTACAATGAGCAGTTCTTC
CASSLHAWNSYNEQFF
>few|TRBJ1-3|NA|TRBV7-8
TGTGCCAGCAGCTGGGAGGGGTACTCTGGAAACACCATATATTTT
CASSWEGYSGNTIYF
>NA|TRBJ1-6|NA|TRBV20-1
TGCAGTGCTAGGGTAGTAGGGAAGAATTCACCCCTCCACTTT
CSARVVGKNSPLHF
>once|TRBJ2-3|TRBD2|TRBV28
TGTGCCAGCAGTTTAGGGCTAGCGGGAGTCAATACGCAGTATTTT
CASSLGLAGVNTQYF
>few|TRBJ2-2|TRBD2|TRBV12-3/TRBV12-4
TGTGCCAGCAAACCTTTAGCGGGAGGGCCAGACACCGGGGAGCTGTTTTTT
CASKPLAGGPDTGELFF
>NA|TRBJ2-2|NA|TRBV24-1
TGTGCCACCAGTGATTTGAATGGGGTCCCCGGGGAGCTGTTTTTT
CATSDLNGVPGELFF
>NA|TRBJ1-1|NA|TRBV20-1
TGCAGTGCTTCCCGGGGGGCGGACACTGAAGCTTTCTTT
CSASRGADTEAFF
>NA|TRBJ2-5|NA|TRBV10-3
TGTGCCATCAGTGAGGGGCCGACAGGCGAGACCCAGTACTTC
CAISEGPTGETQYF
>NA|TRBJ2-1|NA|TRBV5-1
TGCGCCAGCAGAACCCAGGGGCCTTACAATGAGCAGTTCTTC
CASRTQGPYNEQFF
>NA|TRBJ2-3|TRBD2|TRBV3-1
TGTGCCAGCAGTCCGAGCGGGAGTAATCAAAATACGCAGTATTTT
CASSPSGSNQNTQYF
>few|TRBJ1-4|NA|TRBV5-1
TGCGCCAGCAGCAGCGCCCCTAATGAAAAACTGTTTTTT
CASSSAPNEKLFF
>NA|TRBJ2-3|NA|TRBV30
TGTGCCTGGAGCCCAAGGGGGGATACGCAGTATTTT
CAWSPRGDTQYF
>few|TRBJ2-1|TRBD2|TRBV10-2
TGCGCCAGCAGGCTAGCGGGAGGCGAAGATGAGCAGTTCTTC
CASRLAGGEDEQFF
>many|TRBJ1-1|NA|TRBV11-2
TGTGCCAGCAGCGCAATCCTTGAAGCTTTCTTT
CASSAILEAFF
>NA|TRBJ2-1|NA|TRBV11-1
TGTGCCAGCAGCCCCAACCCAAGCTCCTACAATGAGCAGTTCTTC
CASSPNPSSYNEQFF
>NA|TRBJ2-7|TRBD1|TRBV5-1
TGCGCCAGCGGCGGACAGGGGGTAGGCTACGAGCAGTACTTC
CASGGQGVGYEQYF
>once|TRBJ1-1|NA|TRBV29-1
TGCAGCGTTGAAACCCGACAAGAAGCTTTCTTT
CSVETRQEAFF